Listed here are 10 T cell receptor beta chains from one sample, sequenced in a study of cytomegalovirus exposure and HLA in healthy donors. The PCR used 60 Vbeta and 13 Jbeta primers. Produced via immunoSEQ multiplex PCR; TCRdb's table is partial and in-frame only. The top ten hold approximately 4% of the sample, which has 130,000 to 150,000 clones, approximately 80% seen once. Sequencing input: PBMCs. These receptors were collected from a man aged 18 to 30 in good health and CMV-seronegative.

The chain combines TRBV11-3 with TRBJ2-7, with a possible D match to TRBD1 (5 bases). V was pared by 5 bases and J by 3 bases, with 8 bases between. The CDR3 is 12 residues long. Germline CDR1 SGHNT, CDR2 YENEEA. DNA for the CDR3: TGTGCCAGCAGCCCAGGGAACTACGAGCAGTACTTC. This translates into CASSPGNYEQYF.

This clone showed up just a few times. The genes are TRBV6-1 and TRBJ2-1, with a tentative D call TRBD1 (6 bases). The germline CDR1 and CDR2 sequences are MNHNS and SASEGT. The CDR3 has 16 residues. Trimming shortened V by 1 base and J by 5 bases, and 15 bases separated the two germline ends. CDR3 protein: CASSEVSWGPNNEQFF. CDR3 nucleotide sequence: TGTGCCAGCAGTGAAGTAAGTTGGGGGCCAAACAATGAGCAGTTCTTC.

In this sample, this clone turned up a few times. The chain links TRBV7-8 to TRBJ1-2; maybe TRBD1 (6 bases). The V gene's germline CDR1 is SGHVS and CDR2 FQNEAQ. The CDR3 runs 12 residues. V shed 5 bases and J shed 7 bases, with 11 bases lying between them. The DNA for the CDR3 is TGTGCCAGCAGCGAAGGCAGGGGTGGCTACACCTTC. Its protein is CASSEGRGGYTF.

This clone was detected only once. The rearrangement links TRBV28 to TRBJ2-5, with D possibly TRBD2 on 6 matching bases. The CDR3 extends over 14 amino acids. The germline CDR1 and CDR2 sequences are MDHEN and SYDVKM. Trimming left V 2 bases short and J 5 bases short, with 12 bases between. The CDR3 reads CASSLPGVIETQYF. For the CDR3, the DNA is TGTGCCAGCAGTTTACCGGGAGTAATCGAGACCCAGTACTTC.

This clone was picked up a small number of times. The chain links TRBV28 to TRBJ1-2, with D perhaps matching TRBD1 (6 bases). Germline CDR1 and CDR2: MDHEN and SYDVKM. Trimming stripped 5 bases from V and 8 bases from J, with 18 bases between. The CDR3 is made up of 14 amino acids. The CDR3 region is CASSPSDRTGGYTF. As DNA, the CDR3 is TGTGCCAGCAGTCCCTCAGACAGGACTGGCGGCTACACCTTC.

This chain connects TRBV15 to TRBJ2-2; D is possibly TRBD2 (6 bases). The CDR3 extends over 18 amino acids. V was trimmed by 3 bases and J by 3 bases, leaving 20 bases between them. Looked up from germline, CDR1 is LNHNV and CDR2 is YYDKDF (reference sequence). Written as DNA, the CDR3 is TGTGCCACCAGCAGTGTCCATGATCCGGGGGTGGACACCGGGGAGCTGTTTTTT. It codes for CATSSVHDPGVDTGELFF.

The chain is built from TRBV5-1 and TRBJ1-6, with 7 bases matching TRBD1. In germline, CDR1 is SGHRS, CDR2 YFSETQ. J was trimmed by 7 bases and V by 4 bases; bases with no gene match: 8. This CDR3 is built from 15 residues. This CDR3 is CASSMTQGTNSPLHF. The CDR3 region has the DNA TGCGCCAGCAGCATGACACAGGGGACGAATTCACCCCTCCACTTT.

V is TRBV19 and J is TRBJ1-4; no clear D gene. This CDR3 contains 14 residues. Germline V gene sequence: CDR1 LNHDA, CDR2 SQIVND (reference sequence). V was trimmed by 2 bases and J by 7 bases, leaving 11 bases between them. CDR3: CASSIINLREKLFF. For the CDR3, the DNA is TGTGCCAGTAGTATAATAAATCTCCGTGAAAAACTGTTTTTT.

CDR3 in amino acids: CASSPDRGYQPQHF. The CDR3 nucleotides are TGTGCCAGCAGCCCGGACAGGGGTTATCAGCCCCAGCATTTT. V usage is TRBV27 and J usage is TRBJ1-5; TRBD1 agrees at 9 bases. J gave up 5 bases and V 6 bases, and 5 bases lay outside the gene matches. Looked up from germline, CDR1 is MNHEY and CDR2 is SMNVEV (reference sequence). CDR3 length: 14 residues.

In regard to this clone: The same CDR3 also results from other DNA sequences found in this sample. The J gene is TRBJ1-6, the V gene TRBV2; 10 bases line up with TRBD1. Germline V CDR1 and CDR2: SNHLY, FYNNEI. V lost 3 bases, J lost 8 bases, and 1 base stayed unmatched. This CDR3 comprises 14 residues. CDR3 nucleotides: TGTGCCAGCAGTGAGACAGGGGGCTATTCACCCCTCCACTTT. It codes for CASSETGGYSPLHF.